The 28 T cell receptor beta chains presented below share a single source sample, sequenced in a study of identifying expanded T cells in peripheral blood. Measured with immunoSEQ multiplex PCR; TCRdb has only the in-frame clones, and not every one. The repertoire holds under 150,000 clones, 75% to 90% seen once, with roughly 7.9% in the top ten. Specimen: blood. The receptors originated from a person aged 18-70 years in good health.

J is TRBJ1-6 and V is TRBV19; 7 nucleotides agree with TRBD1. Trimming took 3 bases from V and 7 from J; bases not matched to a gene: 6. Germline values: CDR1 LNHDA, CDR2 SQIVND (reference sequence). The CDR3 is made up of 15 amino acids. This chain's CDR3 is CASSMIGQANSPLHF. Written as DNA, the CDR3 is TGTGCCAGTAGTATGATTGGACAGGCGAATTCACCCCTCCACTTT.

This rearrangement joins TRBV6-5 to TRBJ2-5; unclear D gene. The CDR3 has 14 amino acids. V was cut by 3 bases and J by 2 bases, with 10 bases left in between. CDR1 is MNHEY and CDR2 is SVGAGI in the germline V gene. CDR3 sequence: CASSYSGRQETQYF. The DNA for the CDR3 is TGTGCCAGCAGTTATTCTGGTAGACAAGAGACCCAGTACTTC.

The chain is built from TRBV6-1 and TRBJ1-1; 7 nucleotides align to TRBD1. Germline assignment: CDR1 MNHNS and CDR2 SASEGT. The CDR3 consists of 11 residues. The V gene end was trimmed by 8 bases and the J gene end by 8 bases; junction bases not matched to a gene: 5. CDR3 bases: TGTGCCAGCCCAGGGGGGATCGAAGCTTTCTTT. Protein sequence: CASPGGIEAFF.

The chain joins TRBV29-1 to TRBJ2-3, with D tentatively TRBD2 (5 bases). Trimming removed 1 base at V and 3 bases at J, with 23 bases between. The CDR3 has 18 residues. Germline CDR1 is SQVTM and CDR2 is ANQGSEA. CDR3 coding DNA: TGCAGCGTTGAAGGTCGCCTCGGAGGCGGACCGAGTACAGATACGCAGTATTTT. Translation gives CSVEGRLGGGPSTDTQYF.

This clone was seen a single time. The chain carries TRBV19 and TRBJ1-1; D might be TRBD1 (6 bases). Germline lookup yields CDR1 LNHDA and CDR2 SQIVND (reference sequence). V was cut by 5 bases and J by 0 bases, with 16 bases left in between. CDR3 length: 16 amino acids. CDR3 loop: CASSSQGWGMNTEAFF. The CDR3, as DNA: TGTGCCAGTAGTTCCCAGGGGTGGGGCATGAACACTGAAGCTTTCTTT. Supplemented by reference TRBV19 and TRBJ1-1, the full variable domain reads DGGITQSPKYLFRKEGQNVTLSCEQNLNHDAMYWYRQDPGQGLRLIYYSQIVNDFQKGDIAEGYSVSREKKESFPLTVTSAQKNPTAFYLCASSSQGWGMNTEAFFGQGTRLTVV.

The rearrangement links TRBV5-4 to TRBJ2-4; the D is unclear. This CDR3 comprises 13 residues. CDR1 is SGHNT and CDR2 is YYREEE in the germline V gene (reference sequence). The V end was cut by 1 base, the J end by 2 bases, with 4 bases between. The CDR3 is CASSLSTKNIQYF. The CDR3 region has the DNA TGTGCCAGCAGCTTGAGTACCAAAAACATTCAGTACTTC. Variable domain in full (rest from reference TRBV5-4 and TRBJ2-4): ETGVTQSPTHLIKTRGQQVTLRCSSQSGHNTVSWYQQALGQGPQFIFQYYREEENGRGNFPPRFSGLQFPNYSSELNVNALELDDSALYLCASSLSTKNIQYFGAGTRLSVL.

This chain uses TRBV7-3 with TRBJ2-7, with D uncertain. The CDR3 loop spans 13 amino acids. Trimming left V 2 bases short and J 7 bases short, with 12 bases between. CDR1 is SGHTA, CDR2 FQGTGA, per germline. CDR3 residues: CASSLSGSWEQYF. The CDR3 coding sequence is TGTGCCAGCAGCTTATCGGGTTCATGGGAGCAGTACTTC. The entire variable domain, with the rest obtained from reference TRBV7-3 and TRBJ2-7, is as follows: GAGVSQTPSNKVTEKGKYVELRCDPISGHTALYWYRQSLGQGPEFLIYFQGTGAADDSGLPNDRFFAVRPEGSVSTLKIQRTERGDSAVYLCASSLSGSWEQYFGPGTRLTVT.

This chain uses TRBV6-5 with TRBJ1-4; D is unresolved. The CDR3 extends over 15 amino acids. V was cut by 4 bases and J by 7 bases, with 16 bases left in between. Looked up from germline, CDR1 is MNHEY and CDR2 is SVGAGI. The CDR3 reads CASSSSTAKGEKLFF. The CDR3 DNA reads as TGTGCCAGCAGTTCCAGTACCGCGAAAGGTGAAAAACTGTTTTTT.

The chain uses TRBV6-5 and TRBJ2-5, with 7 bases identical to TRBD1. CDR3 length equals 13 residues. Germline trimming cut 5 bases from V and 5 bases from J; bases unmatched to any gene: 5. Germline V gene lookup returns CDR1 MNHEY and CDR2 SVGAGI. The CDR3 sequence: CASSAQGVETQYF. The CDR3 nucleotides are TGTGCCAGCAGTGCCCAGGGGGTGGAGACCCAGTACTTC.

This chain links TRBV19 with TRBJ2-7; 7 nucleotides align to TRBD2. This CDR3 contains 14 residues. V shed 5 bases and J 3 bases; nucleotides not matched to a gene: 7. Germline CDR1 and CDR2: LNHDA and SQIVND (reference sequence). CDR3 coding DNA: TGTGCCAGTAGTTCCCGGGACTACGTCTACGAGCAGTACTTC. It encodes CASSSRDYVYEQYF.

This chain links TRBV30 with TRBJ1-6; TRBD1 is a possible D gene (6 bases). CDR3 length: 13 amino acids. Trimming took off 2 bases at V and 6 bases at J, with 8 bases between the two ends. Germline loops: CDR1 GTSNPN, CDR2 SVGIG (reference sequence). The CDR3 sequence is CAWSIQGNSPLHF. The CDR3 DNA sequence: TGTGCCTGGAGTATACAGGGTAATTCACCCCTCCACTTT.

The rearrangement joins TRBV18 to TRBJ1-2, with TRBD1 matching 8 bases. The CDR3 is 19 amino acids. With V trimmed by 3 bases and J by 6 bases, 21 bases remained unmatched. CDR1 is KGHSH and CDR2 is LQKENI in the germline V gene. CDR3 in DNA: TGTGCCAGCTCACCGGGGCTGGACAGGGCAGGAGAGGGATCGAATGGCTACACCTTC. Translated: CASSPGLDRAGEGSNGYTF.

The chain combines TRBV27 with TRBJ2-1; 12 nucleotides agree with TRBD2. J gave up 7 bases and V 0 bases, and 1 base lay outside the gene matches. The germline V gene has CDR1 MNHEY and CDR2 SMNVEV (reference sequence). The CDR3 totals 15 residues. The CDR3 sequence is CASSLSTSGRNEQFF. CDR3 in DNA: TGTGCCAGCAGTTTATCGACTAGCGGGAGAAATGAGCAGTTCTTC.

The chain uses TRBV7-9 and TRBJ2-1; D not certain. Trimming stripped 5 bases from V and 7 bases from J, with 12 bases between. Germline CDR1 is SEHNR and CDR2 is FQNEAQ (reference sequence). This CDR3 region has 13 residues. The CDR3 protein is CASSPYGLNEQFF. CDR3 sequence (DNA): TGTGCCAGCAGCCCCTATGGGCTGAATGAGCAGTTCTTC.

V usage is TRBV7-9 and J usage is TRBJ2-1, with D possibly matching TRBD1 (6 bases). Germline values: CDR1 SEHNR, CDR2 FQNEAQ (reference sequence). Trimming removed 5 bases at V and 5 bases at J, with 13 bases between. The CDR3 has 14 residues. The CDR3 bases are TGTGCCAGCAGCATAACAGGGTCCCACAATGAGCAGTTCTTC. Encoded protein: CASSITGSHNEQFF.

This chain links TRBV28 with TRBJ1-2, with D perhaps matching TRBD1 (5 bases). The CDR3 consists of 15 residues. Germline V lookup: CDR1 MDHEN, CDR2 SYDVKM. The ends were cut back, 7 bases at V and 0 bases at J, with 15 bases in the middle. The CDR3 region has the DNA TGTGCCAGCACCCGAGACAGTGTGGCTAACTATGGCTACACCTTC. Protein sequence: CASTRDSVANYGYTF.

The CDR3 sequence is CSVRLAGFYNEQFF. For the CDR3, the DNA is TGCAGCGTCCGTTTAGCGGGATTCTACAATGAGCAGTTCTTC. This rearrangement joins TRBV29-1 to TRBJ2-1, with 8 nucleotides matching TRBD2. Losses at the gene ends were 6 bases for V and 3 bases for J; bases not matched to a gene: 7. This CDR3 has 14 residues. Germline-derived CDR1 and CDR2 are SQVTM and ANQGSEA.

The chain joins TRBV11-2 to TRBJ2-1; perhaps TRBD2 as D (6 bases). The CDR3 sequence is 11 residues long. Germline V gives CDR1 SGHAT, CDR2 FQNNGV. With 9 bases removed from V and 8 bases from J, the gap between germline ends came to 11 bases. The CDR3 here is CASLAFDEQFF. The CDR3 DNA sequence: TGTGCCAGTCTAGCGTTTGATGAGCAGTTCTTC.

This clone was counted only a few times. This rearrangement joins TRBV11-1 to TRBJ2-4; TRBD2 agrees at 9 bases. The CDR3 length is 14 residues. The germline CDR1 and CDR2 sequences are SGHAT and FQDESV (reference sequence). V lost 5 bases to trimming and J lost 6 bases; unmatched junction nucleotides: 5. The CDR3 DNA reads TGTGCCAGCAGCCTGGGGACTAGCCTAAACATTCAGTACTTC. Its protein is CASSLGTSLNIQYF.

The V and J genes are TRBV7-9 and TRBJ1-2, with D possibly matching TRBD1 (5 bases). Trimming removed 0 bases from V and 8 bases from J, with 13 bases in between. Looked up from germline, CDR1 is SEHNR and CDR2 is FQNEAQ (reference sequence). The CDR3 runs 14 residues. The CDR3 region is CASSLAGWDGGYTF. The CDR3 nucleotides read TGTGCCAGCAGCTTAGCGGGCTGGGACGGCGGCTACACCTTC.

The genes are TRBV6-5 and TRBJ2-4, with D perhaps matching TRBD1 (5 bases). Trimming took off 0 bases at V and 8 bases at J, with 11 bases between the two ends. The CDR3 spans 14 residues. Germline V gene lookup returns CDR1 MNHEY and CDR2 SVGAGI. CDR3 protein: CASSYSDKGDIQYF. The CDR3 nucleotides read TGTGCCAGCAGTTACTCCGACAAAGGGGACATTCAGTACTTC.

Written as DNA, the CDR3 is TGTGCCAGCAGTTCCGGACAGGGGTCCTACAATGAGCAGTTCTTC. Its translation: CASSSGQGSYNEQFF. V is TRBV6-5 and J is TRBJ2-1; TRBD1 aligns across 9 bases. The CDR3 length is 15 residues. The germline CDR1 and CDR2 sequences are MNHEY and SVGAGI. J lost 1 base, V lost 4 bases, and 2 bases had no gene match.

J is TRBJ2-5 and V is TRBV30; 9 bases map to TRBD2. The CDR3 is 12 amino acids. Germline lookup yields CDR1 GTSNPN and CDR2 SVGIG (reference sequence). V was pared by 3 bases and J by 8 bases, with 4 bases of the junction left unmatched. The CDR3 DNA reads TGTGCCTGGAGCGGGACTAGCAACACCCAGTACTTC. It is translated as CAWSGTSNTQYF.

The rearrangement links TRBV5-5 to TRBJ2-3; D is unclear. Germline V CDR1 and CDR2: SGHKS, YYEKEE (reference sequence). Trimming pared 7 bases from V and 1 base from J, leaving 10 bases between. The CDR3 covers 13 residues. The CDR3 sequence: CASGGRGTDTQYF. The CDR3 nucleotides are TGTGCCAGCGGTGGACGGGGCACAGATACGCAGTATTTT. Combining the CDR3 with reference TRBV5-5 and TRBJ2-3 gives the whole variable domain DAGVTQSPTHLIKTRGQQVTLRCSPISGHKSVSWYQQVLGQGPQFIFQYYEKEERGRGNFPDRFSARQFPNYSSELNVNALLLGDSALYLCASGGRGTDTQYFGPGTRLTVL.

The chain carries TRBV5-1 and TRBJ2-5, with 7 bases matching TRBD1. The J segment lost 5 bases and the V segment lost 1 base, leaving 11 bases of the junction unmatched. Germline values: CDR1 SGHRS, CDR2 YFSETQ. This CDR3 contains 16 residues. The CDR3 nucleotides are TGCGCCAGCAGCTTGTCCACCACCGGGACAGACGAGACCCAGTACTTC. Translation: CASSLSTTGTDETQYF.

The chain employs TRBV7-2 and TRBJ2-7; unclear D gene. With 2 bases removed from V and 4 bases from J, the gap between germline ends came to 3 bases. Germline assignment: CDR1 SGHTA and CDR2 FQGNSA. This CDR3 comprises 11 residues. Here the CDR3 reads CASSLSYEQYF. In nucleotides, the CDR3 is TGTGCCAGCAGCTTATCATACGAGCAGTACTTC.

The chain combines TRBV27 with TRBJ2-7, with TRBD2 matching 14 bases. V was clipped by 5 bases and J by 6 bases; unmatched bases: 15. The CDR3 extends over 18 amino acids. CDR1 and CDR2 from the germline V gene are MNHEY and SMNVEV (reference sequence). The CDR3 DNA reads TGTGCCAGCAGTCCGACGACTAGCGGGAGGGCCTTCTGGGGCGAGCAGTACTTC. This sequence encodes CASSPTTSGRAFWGEQYF.

This clone was seen once. J is TRBJ2-1 and V is TRBV21-1; the D call of TRBD1 is as the table states it, not checked on the DNA. TRBV21-1 is described as a pseudogene. CDR3 length: 13 residues. In DNA form, the CDR3 reads TGTGCCAGCACCCCGCCCAGAAACAATGAGCAGTTCTTC. This sequence encodes CASTPPRNNEQFF.